The sequence of this TCR beta chain was determined in a study of shared clonotypes between healthy human individuals. This CDR3 spans 19 amino acids. In germline, CDR1 is SEHNR, CDR2 FQNEAQ (reference sequence). V shed 4 bases and J 1 base; nucleotides not matched to a gene: 16. The table came from immunoSEQ multiplex PCR; TCRdb's copy has only in-frame clones and leaves some out. Found here are some 2,500,000 clones, 80% to 95% of them singletons; the top ten hold 0.37%. This receptor was taken from a man aged 18 to 29 in good health. Some clones in this sample may be carry-over from other donors' samples. This chain connects TRBV7-9 to TRBJ2-7, with 10 positions matching TRBD1. Sequenced: naive CD4+ T cells from PBMCs. Stated subset: CD45RA+ positively selected. The CDR3 DNA is TGTGCCAGCAGCTCCAAAGGGGCACACTGGACAGGGGGATCCTACGAGCAGTACTTC. Translated, it gives CASSSKGAHWTGGSYEQYF.